This is a list of T cell receptor beta chains from one sample in a study of shared clonotypes between healthy human individuals. Only in-frame clones appear in the TCRdb table, and some are missing; sequencing was by immunoSEQ multiplex PCR. The table records 1.4 million to 1.5 million clones, around 95% of them present only once. The sample comprised naive CD4+ T cells sorted from blood. The receptors were sampled from a man younger than 45 in good health. The CDR3 runs from the conserved cysteine through the conserved F or W. A D gene is named only where the DNA matches it firmly. Part of the rows lack a size; the others show once, few, many or a class for expanded clones.

CASSSIRNTGELFF TGTGCCAGCAGTAGTATCAGGAACACCGGGGAGCTGTTTTTT TRBV11-2 - - 14 TRBJ2-2
CASSYTVAEHTGELFF TGTGCCAGCAGTTACACAGTAGCGGAACATACCGGGGAGCTGTTTTTT TRBV6-6 - - 16 TRBJ2-2
CASSLDTAGNEQFF TGTGCCAGCAGCTTGGATACCGCCGGGAATGAGCAGTTCTTC TRBV5-4 - - 14 TRBJ2-1
CASSREETRGNGYTF TGCGCCAGCAGCCGAGAAGAGACCAGGGGGAATGGCTACACCTTC TRBV4-1 TRBD1 once 15 TRBJ1-2
CASSIAGNTGELFF TGTGCCAGTAGTATTGCCGGAAATACTGGGGAGCTGTTTTTT TRBV19 - once 14 TRBJ2-2
CASSPLAGGYNEQFF TGTGCCAGCAGTCCACTAGCGGGAGGGTACAATGAGCAGTTCTTC TRBV5-5 TRBD2 - 15 TRBJ2-1
CASSSEIEQFF TGTGCCAGCAGCTCGGAAATAGAGCAGTTCTTC TRBV11-2 - once 11 TRBJ2-1
CASSLGATRGYTF TGTGCCAGCAGCTTAGGGGCAACCCGGGGCTACACCTTC TRBV7-9 - few 13 TRBJ1-2
CASSPKTGTGAGNYGYTF TGTGCCAGCTCACCGAAAACCGGGACAGGGGCCGGTAACTATGGCTACACCTTC TRBV18 TRBD1 - 18 TRBJ1-2
CASRGGLSGANVLTF TGTGCCAGCAGGGGAGGCCTCTCTGGGGCCAACGTCCTGACTTTC TRBV2 - - 15 TRBJ2-6
CASSSPSGRSSYEQYF TGCGCCAGCAGCTCCCCTAGCGGGAGAAGCTCCTACGAGCAGTACTTC TRBV5-1 TRBD2 - 16 TRBJ2-7
CASSLGGPQEAFF TGTGCCAGCAGCTTAGGGGGGCCTCAAGAAGCTTTCTTT TRBV11-3 - - 13 TRBJ1-1
CASLEGFREGGNEQFF TGTGCCTCCCTGGAGGGTTTCCGGGAGGGAGGCAATGAGCAGTTCTTC TRBV7-9 TRBD2 - 16 TRBJ2-1
CASSLSTGELFF TGTGCCAGCAGTTTATCTACCGGGGAGCTGTTTTTT TRBV28 - - 12 TRBJ2-2
CASHGILGGYTF TGTGCCAGCCACGGTATTCTTGGTGGCTACACCTTC TRBV28 - - 12 TRBJ1-2
CASSSRRGSSGNTINF TGTGCCAGCAGCTCCCGCAGGGGATCCTCTGGAAACACCATAAATTTT TRBV11-1 - - 16 TRBJ1-3
CASSSGQRETQYF TGTGCCAGCAGCTCGGGACAGCGGGAGACCCAGTACTTC TRBV11-2 TRBD1 - 13 TRBJ2-5
CASSHRTGPNEQFF TGTGCCAGCAGCCACCGGACAGGGCCGAATGAGCAGTTCTTC TRBV11-2 TRBD1 - 14 TRBJ2-1